What follows are 32 T cell receptor beta chains derived from one specimen sequenced in a study of blood T cell repertoires in COVID-19. Clones were read by immunoSEQ multiplex PCR, and TCRdb kept only the in-frame ones, dropping some. Of some 130,000 clones in the sample, 86% were seen once. Source material: peripheral blood. The receptors here all came from a woman between 65 and 79 years old with COVID-19, enrolled during active disease.

The chain carries TRBV29-1 and TRBJ2-5; 9 bases match TRBD2. Germline CDR1 is SQVTM and CDR2 is ANQGSEA. Losses at the gene ends were 7 bases for V and 4 bases for J; bases not matched to a gene: 1. The CDR3 runs to 11 residues. The CDR3 loop is CSAAGGETQYF. The CDR3, as DNA: TGCAGCGCAGCGGGGGGAGAGACCCAGTACTTC.

V and J are TRBV7-6 and TRBJ2-7, with TRBD2 matching over 7 bases. The CDR3 has 15 residues. The V gene end was trimmed by 3 bases and the J gene end by 7 bases; junction bases not matched to a gene: 12. Germline CDR1 SGHVS, CDR2 FNYEAQ. This CDR3 reads CASSLSTRAGREQYF. The DNA of the CDR3 is TGTGCCAGCAGCTTGTCGACCCGAGCGGGGAGGGAGCAGTACTTC. Full variable domain (remainder filled in from reference TRBV7-6 and TRBJ2-7): GAGVSQSPRYKVTKRGQDVALRCDPISGHVSLYWYRQALGQGPEFLTYFNYEAQQDKSGLPNDRFSAERPEGSISTLTIQRTEQRDSAMYRCASSLSTRAGREQYFGPGTRLTVT.

The rearrangement uses TRBV11-2 and TRBJ2-5; a possible D gene is TRBD2 (5 bases). CDR1 is SGHAT and CDR2 is FQNNGV in the germline V gene. The CDR3 contains 16 residues. Trimming removed 1 base at V and 0 bases at J, with 12 bases between. CDR3 DNA: TGTGCCAGCAGCTTAGGCCGGGGTCAGAACCAAGAGACCCAGTACTTC. As protein: CASSLGRGQNQETQYF.

The rearrangement links TRBV4-1 to TRBJ2-7, with TRBD1 matching over 7 bases. Germline-derived CDR1 and CDR2 are MGHRA and YSYEKL. The CDR3 totals 15 residues. V lost 0 bases to trimming and J lost 3 bases; unmatched junction nucleotides: 5. The CDR3 sequence is CASSQDNPGGYEQYF. The CDR3 DNA sequence: TGCGCCAGCAGCCAAGATAATCCAGGGGGCTACGAGCAGTACTTC.

This chain joins TRBV27 and TRBJ1-6; TRBD1 matches 7 bases. Trimming at V came to 5 bases and at J to 7 bases, leaving 17 bases not matched to a gene. The CDR3 is 18 residues long. Germline V lookup: CDR1 MNHEY, CDR2 SMNVEV (reference sequence). The CDR3 is CASSLRPTGAVYNSPLHF. CDR3 nucleotide sequence: TGTGCCAGCAGTCTCAGACCCACAGGGGCTGTCTACAATTCACCCCTCCACTTT.

The chain recombines TRBV27 with TRBJ1-2, with 8 positions matching TRBD1. The germline V gene encodes CDR1 MNHEY and CDR2 SMNVEV (reference sequence). V was pared by 5 bases and J by 5 bases, with 7 bases of the junction left unmatched. The CDR3 has 14 residues. The CDR3, as DNA: TGTGCCAGCAGTCGCCGGGACAGGCATTATGGCTACACCTTC. It specifies CASSRRDRHYGYTF.

This clone has a handful of counts. The chain links TRBV2 to TRBJ1-2; D remains unclear. V was cut by 4 bases and J by 1 base, with 13 bases left in between. CDR1 is SNHLY, CDR2 FYNNEI, per germline. The CDR3 is made up of 15 amino acids. The CDR3 here is CASSVLRSLNYGYTF. Written as DNA, the CDR3 is TGTGCCAGCAGTGTCTTGCGGAGCCTTAACTATGGCTACACCTTC.

The V gene is TRBV7-8, the J gene TRBJ1-1, with D tentatively TRBD1 (6 bases). CDR1 is SGHVS and CDR2 is FQNEAQ in the germline V gene. This CDR3 has 16 amino acids. V lost 5 bases and J lost 0, with 16 bases in between. The CDR3 is CASSQGIRSLNTEAFF. For the CDR3, the DNA is TGTGCCAGCAGCCAGGGGATCCGGTCGTTGAACACTGAAGCTTTCTTT.

This rearrangement joins TRBV4-2 to TRBJ2-7; 7 bases are shared with TRBD1. V gave up 4 bases and J gave up 3 bases; unmatched junction bases: 9. The CDR3 consists of 15 residues. CDR1 and CDR2 from the germline V gene are LGHNA and YNFKEQ. The CDR3 loop reads CASSRAKGTDYEQYF. The CDR3 DNA reads TGTGCCAGCAGCCGCGCCAAGGGGACAGACTACGAGCAGTACTTC.

This chain links TRBV30 with TRBJ1-1; D is unclear. V dropped 2 bases and J dropped 1 base, with 11 bases sitting between them. CDR3 length: 14 amino acids. The germline V gene has CDR1 GTSNPN and CDR2 SVGIG (reference sequence). CDR3 residues: CAWSTGKGNTEAFF. In DNA form, the CDR3 reads TGTGCCTGGAGTACGGGGAAGGGGAACACTGAAGCTTTCTTT.

This rearrangement joins TRBV5-4 to TRBJ1-4; 8 bases match TRBD1. The length of the CDR3 is 14 residues. The V gene's germline CDR1 is SGHNT and CDR2 YYREEE (reference sequence). J lost 4 bases, V lost 4 bases, and 3 bases had no gene match. The CDR3 here is CASSRDRGNEKLFF. The CDR3 coding sequence is TGTGCCAGCAGCCGAGACAGGGGTAATGAAAAACTGTTTTTT.

CDR3 region: CASRWEGIDNVLTF. The CDR3, as DNA: TGTGCCAGCAGGTGGGAGGGGATAGACAACGTCCTGACTTTC. J is TRBJ2-6 and V is TRBV3-1 (or the pseudogene TRBV3-2); TRBD2 matches 7 bases. With 6 bases clipped from V and 9 bases from J, the junction kept 8 bases outside the gene matches. The CDR3 has 14 residues. CDR1 LGHDT and CDR2 YNNKEL come from the germline V gene (reference sequence).

The V gene is TRBV28, the J gene TRBJ1-5; TRBD1 agrees at 8 bases. Trimming took 5 bases from V and 4 from J; bases not matched to a gene: 7. The CDR3 totals 15 residues. CDR1 and CDR2 (germline): MDHEN, SYDVKM. DNA of the CDR3: TGTGCCAGCAGTCCTCAGGGGGCTCCTAATCAGCCCCAGCATTTT. The encoded protein is CASSPQGAPNQPQHF. Combining the CDR3 with reference TRBV28 and TRBJ1-5 gives the whole variable domain DVKVTQSSRYLVKRTGEKVFLECVQDMDHENMFWYRQDPGLGLRLIYFSYDVKMKEKGDIPEGYSVSREKKERFSLILESASTNQTSMYLCASSPQGAPNQPQHFGDGTRLSIL.

This sequence joins TRBV5-1 and TRBJ1-2; TRBD1 matches at 10 bases. The CDR3 contains 16 residues. The junction had 6 bases not matched to a gene; V was cut back by 4 bases and J by 0 bases. CDR1 and CDR2 from the germline V gene are SGHRS and YFSETQ. The CDR3 DNA is TGCGCCAGCAGCCGGGGACAGGGGCGGGCTAACTATGGCTACACCTTC. Translated: CASSRGQGRANYGYTF.

A few counts support this clone. This chain joins TRBV5-6 and TRBJ1-2; possible D gene TRBD1, 6 bases. The germline V gene has CDR1 SGHDT and CDR2 YYEEEE. The CDR3 is made up of 15 amino acids. Deletions cut 4 bases from V and 2 bases from J, with 15 bases between. The CDR3 DNA sequence: TGTGCCAGCAGCCCCCAGCTAACAGGGAACTATGGCTACACCTTC. Protein product: CASSPQLTGNYGYTF. The full variable domain, with the rest looked up from reference TRBV5-6 and TRBJ1-2, is DAGVTQSPTHLIKTRGQQVTLRCSPKSGHDTVSWYQQALGQGPQFIFQYYEEEERQRGNFPDRFSGHQFPNYSSELNVNALLLGDSALYLCASSPQLTGNYGYTFGSGTRLTVV.

The J gene is TRBJ2-7, the V gene TRBV21-1; the DNA was not compared with TRBD1, the D call given in the table. TRBV21-1 has pseudogene status. This CDR3 is 15 amino acids long. CDR3 residues: CASSKGSDRGYYEYF. The CDR3 DNA is TGTGCCAGCAGCAAAGGGTCGGACAGGGGGTATTACGAGTACTTC.

The chain joins TRBV7-6 to TRBJ2-7; 15 nucleotides match TRBD2. With the DNA end fitting TRBJ2-5 better, the J assignment may be wrong. Germline V gene lookup returns CDR1 SGHVS and CDR2 FNYEAQ. This CDR3 region has 21 residues. In DNA, the CDR3 is TGTGCCAGCAGCCCAGGATCCTTTGGACTAGCGGGGGGGCGAAACCAAGAGACCCAGTACTTC. This encodes CASSPGSFGLAGGRNQETQYF.

This clone was counted a few times. The chain recombines TRBV27 with TRBJ1-4, with 11 nucleotides matching TRBD1. J gave up 3 bases and V 5 bases, and 5 bases lay outside the gene matches. The CDR3 loop spans 16 amino acids. Germline lookup yields CDR1 MNHEY and CDR2 SMNVEV (reference sequence). For the CDR3, the DNA is TGTGCCAGCAGTCCAAAGGACAGGGGGCCTAATGAAAAACTGTTTTTT. It encodes CASSPKDRGPNEKLFF.

V gene TRBV19 combines with J gene TRBJ1-5; D remains ambiguous. Trimming took 3 bases from V and 2 from J, leaving 14 bases between them. CDR1 and CDR2 from the germline V gene are LNHDA and SQIVND (reference sequence). The CDR3 runs 16 residues. This chain's CDR3 is CASSMNSGYGNQPQHF. The DNA for the CDR3 is TGTGCCAGTAGTATGAACTCGGGGTACGGCAATCAGCCCCAGCATTTT. Drawing the rest from reference TRBV19 and TRBJ1-5, the complete variable domain is DGGITQSPKYLFRKEGQNVTLSCEQNLNHDAMYWYRQDPGQGLRLIYYSQIVNDFQKGDIAEGYSVSREKKESFPLTVTSAQKNPTAFYLCASSMNSGYGNQPQHFGDGTRLSIL.

The chain has TRBV3-1 (or the pseudogene TRBV3-2) and TRBJ2-7; 13 nucleotides agree with TRBD2. CDR1 LGHDT and CDR2 YNNKEL come from the germline V gene (reference sequence). The CDR3 spans 16 residues. V lost 3 bases, J lost 6 bases, and 8 bases stayed unmatched. The CDR3 spells CASSHARTSGGGEQYF. The CDR3 DNA reads TGTGCCAGCAGCCATGCCCGGACTAGCGGGGGTGGCGAGCAGTACTTC.

This clone was observed a single time. The rearrangement joins TRBV6-5 to TRBJ1-2; TRBD1 agrees at 7 bases. Trimming cost V 6 bases and J 3 bases; bases outside gene matches: 7. Looked up from germline, CDR1 is MNHEY and CDR2 is SVGAGI. This CDR3 has 14 amino acids. The CDR3 region is CASRGRQGDYGYTF. CDR3 sequence (DNA): TGTGCCAGCAGAGGTCGACAGGGTGACTATGGCTACACCTTC.

V is TRBV2 and J is TRBJ1-5; 7 positions agree with TRBD1. V lost 5 bases and J lost 0; bases outside the gene matches: 4. Germline CDR1 reads SNHLY; CDR2 reads FYNNEI. This CDR3 is built from 15 residues. The CDR3 is CASSWDSNSNQPQHF. CDR3 coding DNA: TGTGCCAGCAGTTGGGACAGTAATAGCAATCAGCCCCAGCATTTT.

The V gene is TRBV14, the J gene TRBJ2-5, with TRBD1 identical over 7 bases. CDR3 length: 13 amino acids. V was pared by 5 bases and J by 5 bases, with 5 bases of the junction left unmatched. The V gene's germline CDR1 is SGHDN and CDR2 FVKESK. CDR3 sequence (DNA): TGTGCCAGCAGCACAGGGGTTGGCGAGACCCAGTACTTC. Encoded protein: CASSTGVGETQYF.

The V gene is TRBV7-9, the J gene TRBJ1-2; TRBD1 matches at 8 bases. CDR1 is SEHNR and CDR2 is FQNEAQ in the germline V gene (reference sequence). After removal of 7 bases from V and 4 bases from J, the junction contained 8 bases not matched to a gene. The CDR3 covers 14 residues. The CDR3 nucleotides are TGTGCCAGCAATTCAGGGGGCCGGGGCTATGGCTACACCTTC. It translates to CASNSGGRGYGYTF. Full variable domain (rest looked up from reference TRBV7-9 and TRBJ1-2): DTGVSQNPRHKITKRGQNVTFRCDPISEHNRLYWYRQTLGQGPEFLTYFQNEAQLEKSRLLSDRFSAERPKGSFSTLEIQRTEQGDSAMYLCASNSGGRGYGYTFGSGTRLTVV.

The chain carries TRBV18 and TRBJ1-5; D may be TRBD1 (5 bases). V gave up 1 base and J gave up 1 base, with 8 bases separating them. This CDR3 spans 15 amino acids. The V gene's germline CDR1 is KGHSH and CDR2 LQKENI. CDR3 sequence (DNA): TGTGCCAGCTCACCACAGACAGTCAGCAATCAGCCCCAGCATTTT. The encoded protein is CASSPQTVSNQPQHF.

CDR3: CASSWPGASGNTIYF. CDR3 coding DNA: TGTGCCAGCAGTTGGCCAGGGGCCTCTGGAAACACCATATATTTT. The V gene is TRBV6-1, the J gene TRBJ1-3; perhaps TRBD1 as D (6 bases). The germline V gene encodes CDR1 MNHNS and CDR2 SASEGT. V dropped 5 bases and J dropped 0 bases, with 11 bases sitting between them. The CDR3 sequence is 15 residues long.

The chain joins TRBV25-1 to TRBJ1-1, with 8 bases fitting TRBD1. V trimming: 6 bases; J trimming: 10 bases; junction bases outside the gene matches: 4. The germline V gene encodes CDR1 MGHDK and CDR2 SYGVNS. The CDR3 has 11 amino acids. The CDR3 DNA reads TGTGCCAGCAGCAGGGGGCGCGGAGCTTTCTTT. Translated: CASSRGRGAFF.

This chain joins TRBV18 and TRBJ2-1; possibly TRBD2 for D (6 bases). Per the germline V gene, CDR1 is KGHSH and CDR2 is LQKENI. Trimming took off 6 bases at V and 3 bases at J, with 15 bases between the two ends. CDR3 size: 15 residues. The CDR3, as DNA: TGTGCCAGCTCCCGCCGGGGGTCCGACTACAATGAGCAGTTCTTC. This codes for CASSRRGSDYNEQFF.

The chain carries TRBV6-5 and TRBJ1-2; tentative D call: TRBD1 (5 bases). V gave up 8 bases and J gave up 3 bases, with 19 bases separating them. The CDR3 consists of 15 residues. Germline V gene lookup returns CDR1 MNHEY and CDR2 SVGAGI. The CDR3 region has the DNA TGTGCCAGCTCAGATCAGCGGGGGGTGGACTATGGCTACACCTTC. Residues: CASSDQRGVDYGYTF.

This chain connects TRBV5-1 to TRBJ2-7; 8 bases line up with TRBD1. V trimming: 4 bases; J trimming: 6 bases; junction bases outside the gene matches: 12. CDR3 length: 15 residues. Germline loops: CDR1 SGHRS, CDR2 YFSETQ. Written as DNA, the CDR3 is TGCGCCAGCAGCAATCGGCCGGGACAGGAGGTCGAGCAGTACTTC. Translation gives CASSNRPGQEVEQYF.

The DNA for the CDR3 is TGTGCCAGCAGCGTAGCCCTTCTCGGGGATTCACCCCTCCACTTT. This gives the protein CASSVALLGDSPLHF. This sequence joins TRBV9 and TRBJ1-6; no reliable D call. CDR3 length: 15 residues. The V gene's germline CDR1 is SGDLS and CDR2 YYNGEE. V lost 0 bases and J lost 8, with 12 bases in between.

V usage is TRBV7-6 and J usage is TRBJ1-1; D unclear. This CDR3 contains 13 residues. The V gene lost 6 bases and the J gene lost 6 bases, with 14 bases spanning the gap. The germline V gene has CDR1 SGHVS and CDR2 FNYEAQ. The DNA for the CDR3 is TGTGCCAGCAGACTAGCCGGATTCTCTGAAGCTTTCTTT. Encoded protein: CASRLAGFSEAFF.